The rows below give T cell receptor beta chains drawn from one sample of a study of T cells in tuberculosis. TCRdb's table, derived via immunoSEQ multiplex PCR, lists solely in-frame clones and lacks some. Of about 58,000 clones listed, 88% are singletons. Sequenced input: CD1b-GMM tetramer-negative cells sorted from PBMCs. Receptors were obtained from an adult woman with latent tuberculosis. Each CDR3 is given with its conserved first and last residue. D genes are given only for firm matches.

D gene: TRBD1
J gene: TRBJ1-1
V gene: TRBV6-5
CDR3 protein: CASRNQGGRNTEAFF

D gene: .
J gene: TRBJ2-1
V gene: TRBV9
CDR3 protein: CASSASGVLDLSEQFF

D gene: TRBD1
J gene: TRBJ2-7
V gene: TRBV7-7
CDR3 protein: CASSLGTGGGYEQYF

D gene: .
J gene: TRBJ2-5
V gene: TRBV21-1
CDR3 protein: CASSLYSGTQEGGQETQYF

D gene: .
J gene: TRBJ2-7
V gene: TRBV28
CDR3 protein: CASSLGGKLSEQYF

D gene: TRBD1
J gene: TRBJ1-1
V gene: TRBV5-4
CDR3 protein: CASSSNDRDTEAFF

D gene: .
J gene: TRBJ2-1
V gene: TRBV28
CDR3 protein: CASRTYSSYNEQFF

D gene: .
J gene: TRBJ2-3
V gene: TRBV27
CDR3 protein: CASRTPIQGDTQYF

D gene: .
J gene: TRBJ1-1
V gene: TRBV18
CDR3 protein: CASSPPIPTGEAFF

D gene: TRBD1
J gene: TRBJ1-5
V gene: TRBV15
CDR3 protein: CATSRGGQGIYSNQPQHF

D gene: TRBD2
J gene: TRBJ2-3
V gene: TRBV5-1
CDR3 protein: CASSHLAGEGTDTQYF

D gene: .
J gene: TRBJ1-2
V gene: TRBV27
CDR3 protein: CASSTTPNYGYTF

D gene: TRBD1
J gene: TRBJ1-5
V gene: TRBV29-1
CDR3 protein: CSAKSGGSNQPQHF

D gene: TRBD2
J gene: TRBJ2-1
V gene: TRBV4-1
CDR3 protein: CASSLNVPGLVDEQFF

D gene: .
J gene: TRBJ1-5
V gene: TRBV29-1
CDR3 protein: CSVALTGNSNQPQHF

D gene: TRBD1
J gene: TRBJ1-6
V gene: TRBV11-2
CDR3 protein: CASSLRQGPSPLHF

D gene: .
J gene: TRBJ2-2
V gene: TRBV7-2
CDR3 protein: CASSLIGTSGELFF

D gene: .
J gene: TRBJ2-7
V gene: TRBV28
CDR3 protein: CASSLNTAPYEQYF

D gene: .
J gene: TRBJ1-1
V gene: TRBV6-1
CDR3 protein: CASRLRRGGNTEAFF

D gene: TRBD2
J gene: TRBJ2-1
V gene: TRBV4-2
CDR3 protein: CASSQDRGGAYNEQFF

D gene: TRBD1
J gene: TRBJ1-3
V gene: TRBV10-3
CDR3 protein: CATRQGSGNTIYF

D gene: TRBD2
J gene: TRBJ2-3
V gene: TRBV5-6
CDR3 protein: CASNRGAGLASDTQYF

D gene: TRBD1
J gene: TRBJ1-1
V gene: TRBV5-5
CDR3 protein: CASSLEGGLNTEAFF

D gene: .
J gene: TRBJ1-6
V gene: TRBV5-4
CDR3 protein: CASRQGNSPLHF

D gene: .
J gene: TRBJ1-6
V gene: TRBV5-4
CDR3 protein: CASSLNQQGRSPLHF

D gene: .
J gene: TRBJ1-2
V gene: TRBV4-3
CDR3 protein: CASSPPNQGLAGYTF

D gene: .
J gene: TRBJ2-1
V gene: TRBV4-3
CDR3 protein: CASSQGEAYNEQFF

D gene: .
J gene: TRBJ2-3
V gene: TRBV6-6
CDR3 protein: CASSLSGTSTDTQYF

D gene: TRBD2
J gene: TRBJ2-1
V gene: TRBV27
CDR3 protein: CASSLGASGYYSDHEQFF

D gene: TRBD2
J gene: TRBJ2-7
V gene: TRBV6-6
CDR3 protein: CASSSGTSGTNEQYF

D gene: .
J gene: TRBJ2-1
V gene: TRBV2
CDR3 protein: CASSDPGLEGFF

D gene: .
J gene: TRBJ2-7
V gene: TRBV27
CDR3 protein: CASSLSAQLYEQYF

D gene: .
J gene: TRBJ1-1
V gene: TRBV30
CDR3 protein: CAWSSKGAEAFF

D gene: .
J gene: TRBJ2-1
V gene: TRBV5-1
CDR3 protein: CASSRETTGNEQFF

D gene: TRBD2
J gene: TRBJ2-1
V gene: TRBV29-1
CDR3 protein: CSVEDPREGGDNEQFF

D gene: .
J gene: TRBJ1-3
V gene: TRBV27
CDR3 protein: CASSRVGSGNTIYF

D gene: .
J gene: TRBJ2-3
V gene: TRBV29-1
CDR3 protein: CSAETGSGLDTQYF

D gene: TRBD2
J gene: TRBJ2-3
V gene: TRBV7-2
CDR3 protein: CASSLTSGTDTQYF

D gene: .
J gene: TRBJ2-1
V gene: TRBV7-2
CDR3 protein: CASRSGTGEQFF

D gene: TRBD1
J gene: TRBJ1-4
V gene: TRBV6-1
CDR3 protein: CASRTGGSEKLFF

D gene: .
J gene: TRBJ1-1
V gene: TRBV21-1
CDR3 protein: CASSKVGESSAGNTEAFF

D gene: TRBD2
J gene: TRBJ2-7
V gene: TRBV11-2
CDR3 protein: CASSEGRLAPYEQYF

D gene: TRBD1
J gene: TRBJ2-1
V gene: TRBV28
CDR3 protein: CATLSRDRGYNEQFF

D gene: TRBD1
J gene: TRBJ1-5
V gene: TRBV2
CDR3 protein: CASSGTGGDQPQHF

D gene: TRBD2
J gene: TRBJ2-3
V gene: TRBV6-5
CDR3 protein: CASKMSGGSTDTQYF

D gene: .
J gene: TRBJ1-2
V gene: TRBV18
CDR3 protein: CASSQSGGYGYTF

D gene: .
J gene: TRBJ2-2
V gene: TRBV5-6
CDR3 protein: CASSLLAAPNTGELFF

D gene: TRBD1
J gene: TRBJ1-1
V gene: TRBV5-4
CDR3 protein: CASSFADRVGTEAFF

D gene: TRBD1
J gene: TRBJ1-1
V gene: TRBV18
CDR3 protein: CASSPRTGGGTEAFF

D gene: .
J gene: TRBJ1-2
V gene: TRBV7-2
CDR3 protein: CASSLAPGAGAANYGYTF

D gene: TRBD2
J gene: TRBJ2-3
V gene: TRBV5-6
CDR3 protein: CASSFSGKRDTQYF

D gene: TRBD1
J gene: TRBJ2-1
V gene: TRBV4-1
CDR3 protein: CASSRDRGSYNEQFF

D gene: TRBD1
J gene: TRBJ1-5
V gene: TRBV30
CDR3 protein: CAWQTGTVGNQPQHF

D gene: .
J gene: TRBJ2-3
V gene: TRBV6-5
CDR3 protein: CASSYSKGADTQYF

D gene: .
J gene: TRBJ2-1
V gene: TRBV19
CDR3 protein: CASSIPQGGGEQFF

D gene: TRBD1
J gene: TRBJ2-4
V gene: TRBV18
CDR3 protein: CASSPPLRDRGPHKNIQYF

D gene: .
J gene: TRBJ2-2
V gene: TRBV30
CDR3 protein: CAWSVAVGELFF

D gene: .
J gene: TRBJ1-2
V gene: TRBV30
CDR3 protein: CAWSVGQTLGYGYTF

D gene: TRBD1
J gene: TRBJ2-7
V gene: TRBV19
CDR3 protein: CASGQGAGYEQYF

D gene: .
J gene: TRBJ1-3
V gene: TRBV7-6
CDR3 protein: CASSRGLPSGNTIYF